Reported below is one T cell receptor (beta chain). It has no known antigen specificity. A read error may explain this, as a much larger clone is one base away. This record comes from a study of T-cell memory formation after mild COVID-19 (dated by TCRdb to the early 2020s). Regarding the complete study: TCR sequence clusters from the two donors were found to be largely donor specific. Longitudinal TCRalpha and TCRbeta repertoire sequencing tracked T-cell clones expanding and contracting after mild COVID-19 in a couple of donors. The cohort comprised two young, previously healthy adult volunteers, one female and one male.

General findings and caveats noted by the study authors: Contracting CD4+ clones were found mainly in CM and EM memory subsets, while CD8+ clones were enriched in EMRA. Whether the second-wave clones peaking on day 37 were SARS-CoV-2 specific was not confirmed. Some responding clones were found in pre-infection memory, which suggests that pre-existing cross-reactive memory T cells took part in the SARS-CoV-2 response. Clones contracting from day 15 to 85 had balanced CD4/CD8 phenotypes, while a second wave expanding from day 15 to 37 was biased towards CD4+. The study included only a couple of mild cases, and larger cohorts that include severe cases with pre-infection samples were judged to be necessary.

Ficoll-Paque density gradient centrifugation was the method used to isolate PBMCs. The CDR3 sequence holds 13 residues, the cysteine and phenylalanine included. The sequence is cut down to CDR3 DNA, 39 bases in frame from base 1. The germline V gene supplies CDR1 MDHEN and CDR2 SYDVKM. Trimming costs V 8 bases and J 5 bases, and their ends lie 14 bases apart. TCRdb names Illumina NovaSeq 6000 as the instrument used. TCRalpha and TCRbeta cDNA libraries were built by 5'RACE with constant-segment primers, adding sample barcodes and unique molecular identifiers. RNA was extracted from every sample with Trizol reagent. Libraries were amplified in two PCR steps, with a second sample barcode and Illumina TruSeq adapters added in the second step. The libraries were sequenced on an Illumina NovaSeq using 2 x 150 bp paired-end reads. Per the source publication's procedure: With migec v1.2.7, reads were demultiplexed and then collapsed into UMI-guided consensus sequences. With mixcr v2.1.11, UMI consensuses were aligned to TRA and TRB V and J templates and assembled into clonotypes. A clonotype was counted as expanded or contracted only when both edgeR and NoisET called the clonotype significant, with the noise models trained on biological replicates. For edgeR calls, the cutoffs were a false discovery rate-adjusted p below 0.01 and a log2 fold-change threshold of 1. PCA with hierarchical clustering of max-normalized trajectories of the 1000 most abundant clonotypes was used as exploratory dynamics analysis. Each responding clone was given a CD4 or CD8 phenotype based on the CD4+ and CD8+ repertoires, which had been sequenced separately. Clones were called with MiXCR by TCRdb after fastp trimmed the public reads at Q25, and only in-frame beta chains were retained. Each CDR3 protein appears once, grouped with its most common genes and DNA. V and J calls and clone size were set by TCRdb, not the authors. For this sample the table gives about 110,000 distinct CDR3 sequences, of which 18% were detected only once. Around 5.1% of the sample rests with the top ten.

The sample taken for sequencing was PBMCs or a T cell subset sorted from them (not recorded which). The receptor comes from a man aged 18-30 years who had mild COVID-19 (a few samples of this study predate the infection). The sample titles of this study are shuffled in the database, so cell type and time point are left out; the donor was told from shared clones. The chain is encoded by TRBV28 joined to TRBJ2-3; no D gene call is confident. The sequenced DNA: TGTGCCAGCGCCCCACCGGGCCGAGATACGCAGTATTTT. Its product reads: CASAPPGRDTQYF. Outside the CDR3, residues come from the reference TRBV28 and TRBJ2-3 proteins, so the full variable domain is: DVKVTQSSRYLVKRTGEKVFLECVQDMDHENMFWYRQDPGLGLRLIYFSYDVKMKEKGDIPEGYSVSREKKERFSLILESASTNQTSMYLCASAPPGRDTQYFGPGTRLTVL.